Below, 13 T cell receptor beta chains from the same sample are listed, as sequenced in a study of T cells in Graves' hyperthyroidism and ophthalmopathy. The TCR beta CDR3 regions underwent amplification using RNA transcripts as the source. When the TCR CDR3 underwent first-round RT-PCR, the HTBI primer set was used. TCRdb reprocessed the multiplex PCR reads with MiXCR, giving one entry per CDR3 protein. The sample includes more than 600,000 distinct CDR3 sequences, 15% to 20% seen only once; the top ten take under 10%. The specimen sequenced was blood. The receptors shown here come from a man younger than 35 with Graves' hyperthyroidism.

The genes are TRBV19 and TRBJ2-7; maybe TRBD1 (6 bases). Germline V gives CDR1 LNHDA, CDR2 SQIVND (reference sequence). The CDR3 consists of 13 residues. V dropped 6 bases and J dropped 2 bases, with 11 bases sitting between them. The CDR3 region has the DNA TGTGCCAGTAGCAACCGACAGGCCTACGAGCAGTACTTC. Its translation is CASSNRQAYEQYF.

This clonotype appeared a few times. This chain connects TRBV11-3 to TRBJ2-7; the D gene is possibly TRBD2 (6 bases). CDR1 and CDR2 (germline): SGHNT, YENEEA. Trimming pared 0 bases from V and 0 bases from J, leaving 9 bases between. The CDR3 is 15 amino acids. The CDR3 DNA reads TGTGCCAGCAGCTTAGATTCGGGGGACTCCTACGAGCAGTACTTC. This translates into CASSLDSGDSYEQYF.

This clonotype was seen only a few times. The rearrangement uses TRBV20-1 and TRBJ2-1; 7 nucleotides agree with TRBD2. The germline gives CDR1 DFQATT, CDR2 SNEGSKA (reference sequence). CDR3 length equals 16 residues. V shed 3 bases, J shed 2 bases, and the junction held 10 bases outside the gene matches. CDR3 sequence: CSASHPSSGPYNEQFF. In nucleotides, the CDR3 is TGCAGTGCTAGCCATCCCTCTAGCGGACCCTACAATGAGCAGTTCTTC.

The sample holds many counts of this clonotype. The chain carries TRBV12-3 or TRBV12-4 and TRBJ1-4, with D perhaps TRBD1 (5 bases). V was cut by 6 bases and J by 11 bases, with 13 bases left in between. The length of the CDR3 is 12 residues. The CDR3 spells CASSARGDKLFF. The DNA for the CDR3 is TGTGCCAGCAGCGCGAGAGGGGATAAACTGTTTTTT.

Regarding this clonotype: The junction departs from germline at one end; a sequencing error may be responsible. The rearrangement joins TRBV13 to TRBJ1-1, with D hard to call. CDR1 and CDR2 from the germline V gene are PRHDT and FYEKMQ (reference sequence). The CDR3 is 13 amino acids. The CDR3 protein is CASSLGVNTEVFF. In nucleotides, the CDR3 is TGTGCCAGCAGCTTGGGCGTGAACACTGAAGTTTTCTTT.

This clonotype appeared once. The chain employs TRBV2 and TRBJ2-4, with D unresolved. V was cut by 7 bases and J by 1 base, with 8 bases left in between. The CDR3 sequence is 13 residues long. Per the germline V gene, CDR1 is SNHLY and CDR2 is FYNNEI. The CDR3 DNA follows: TGTGCCAGCACCGAGTGGGCCAAAAACATTCAGTACTTC. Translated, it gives CASTEWAKNIQYF.

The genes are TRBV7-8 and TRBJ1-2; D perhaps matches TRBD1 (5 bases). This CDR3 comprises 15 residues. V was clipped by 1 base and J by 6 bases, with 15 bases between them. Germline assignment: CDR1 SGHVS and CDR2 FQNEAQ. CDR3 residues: CASSLGGRATDGYTF. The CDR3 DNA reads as TGTGCCAGCAGCTTAGGGGGCAGGGCTACGGATGGCTACACCTTC.

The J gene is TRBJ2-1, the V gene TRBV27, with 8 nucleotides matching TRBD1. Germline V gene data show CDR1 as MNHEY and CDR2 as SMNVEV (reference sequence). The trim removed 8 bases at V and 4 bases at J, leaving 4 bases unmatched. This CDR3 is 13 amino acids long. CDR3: CASQGTGYNEQFF. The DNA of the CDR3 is TGTGCCAGCCAGGGGACAGGTTACAATGAGCAGTTCTTC.

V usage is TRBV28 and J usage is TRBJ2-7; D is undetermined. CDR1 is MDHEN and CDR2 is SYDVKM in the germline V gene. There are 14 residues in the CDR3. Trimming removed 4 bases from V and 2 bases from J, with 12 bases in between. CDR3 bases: TGTGCCAGCAGTTCCTTTTCTGGGACCTACGAGCAGTACTTC. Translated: CASSSFSGTYEQYF.

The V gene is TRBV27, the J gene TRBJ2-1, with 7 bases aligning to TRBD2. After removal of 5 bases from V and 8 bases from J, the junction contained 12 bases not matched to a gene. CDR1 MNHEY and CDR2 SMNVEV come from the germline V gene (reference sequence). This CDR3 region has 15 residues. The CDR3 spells CASSPRTRGGDEQFF. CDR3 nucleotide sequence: TGTGCCAGCAGTCCTCGGACTAGAGGAGGCGATGAGCAGTTCTTC.

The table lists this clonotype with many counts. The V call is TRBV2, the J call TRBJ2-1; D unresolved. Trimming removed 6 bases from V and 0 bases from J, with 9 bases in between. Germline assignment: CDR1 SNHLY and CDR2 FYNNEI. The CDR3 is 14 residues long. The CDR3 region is CASRARSSYNEQFF. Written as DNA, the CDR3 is TGTGCCAGCAGAGCTAGGAGCTCCTACAATGAGCAGTTCTTC.

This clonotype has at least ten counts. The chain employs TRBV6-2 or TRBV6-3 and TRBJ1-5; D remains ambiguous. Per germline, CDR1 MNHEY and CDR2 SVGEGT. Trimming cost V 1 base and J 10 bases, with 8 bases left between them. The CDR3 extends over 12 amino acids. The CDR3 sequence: CASSYLWQPQHF. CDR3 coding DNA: TGTGCCAGCAGTTACTTGTGGCAACCCCAGCATTTT.

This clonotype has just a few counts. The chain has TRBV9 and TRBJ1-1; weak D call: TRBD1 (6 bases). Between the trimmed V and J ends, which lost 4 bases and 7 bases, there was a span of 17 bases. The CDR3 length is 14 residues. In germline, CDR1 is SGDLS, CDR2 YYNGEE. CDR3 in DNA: TGTGCCAGCAGCCCGCGGGGGGCGCGGGATGAAGCTTTCTTT. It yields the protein CASSPRGARDEAFF.